This T cell receptor (beta chain) was retrieved from a study of CD8 T cells in Susac syndrome. After extraction with the RNeasy kit, about 0.5 to 1 ug of the RNA was reverse transcribed using random hexamers. TCRdb re-called the immunoSEQ multiplex PCR reads through MiXCR, storing one row per CDR3 protein. The sample carries about 280,000 distinct CDR3 sequences, approximately 85% recorded once. Trimming took off 3 bases at V and 5 bases at J, with 10 bases between the two ends. The CDR3 is 13 residues long. This chain joins TRBV12-3 or TRBV12-4 and TRBJ2-5; D gene unclear. The specimen sequenced was CD8+ T cells from PBMCs. This receptor was taken from a human donor with multiple sclerosis. The CDR3, as DNA: TGTGCCAGCAGTTTGAGATCGGTGGAGACCCAGTACTTC. This sequence encodes CASSLRSVETQYF.